A single sample gave rise to the 18 T cell receptor beta chains below, sequenced in a study of T cell responses to AZD1222 COVID-19 vaccine. Here immunoSEQ multiplex PCR was the method, and the copy in TCRdb shows in-frame clones only, minus some. The table lists tens of thousands of clones, over 75% of them singletons. This specimen consisted of peripheral blood, obtained on day 0 of AZD1222 vaccination. The receptors come from an adult in good health.

The chain is built from TRBV5-1 and TRBJ2-1; 7 bases line up with TRBD1. The trim removed 0 bases at V and 1 base at J, leaving 7 bases unmatched. This CDR3 spans 17 amino acids. Germline V gives CDR1 SGHRS, CDR2 YFSETQ. The CDR3 loop reads CASSLEFGTASYNEQFF. The DNA for the CDR3 is TGCGCCAGCAGCTTGGAATTCGGGACAGCGTCCTACAATGAGCAGTTCTTC.

This chain links TRBV24-1 with TRBJ2-7; the D gene is possibly TRBD1 (6 bases). V was shortened by 3 bases and J by 8 bases, with 10 bases between the two germline ends. CDR1 and CDR2 from the germline V gene are KGHDR and SFDVKD. CDR3 length: 12 amino acids. The CDR3 reads CATSDHGTKQYF. The CDR3 nucleotides are TGTGCCACCAGTGATCATGGGACAAAGCAGTACTTC.

V gene TRBV24-1 combines with J gene TRBJ2-6; TRBD1 or TRBD2 may be the D gene (5 bases each). Germline CDR1 reads KGHDR; CDR2 reads SFDVKD. V lost 6 bases and J 0 bases, leaving 8 bases between the germline ends. The CDR3 totals 15 residues. CDR3: CATSPGGSGANVLTF. DNA of the CDR3: TGTGCCACCAGTCCTGGGGGCTCTGGGGCCAACGTCCTGACTTTC.

The V and J genes are TRBV10-3 and TRBJ2-2; 10 nucleotides align to TRBD2. J lost 0 bases, V lost 2 bases, and 6 bases had no gene match. The CDR3 totals 18 residues. The germline gives CDR1 ENHRY, CDR2 SYGVKD. CDR3 in amino acids: CAISEVLGLAANTGELFF. CDR3 in DNA: TGTGCCATCAGTGAGGTTTTAGGACTAGCGGCGAACACCGGGGAGCTGTTTTTT.

The rearrangement joins TRBV7-9 to TRBJ2-7; 12 nucleotides agree with TRBD2. This CDR3 is built from 15 residues. Germline V gives CDR1 SEHNR, CDR2 FQNEAQ (reference sequence). The J segment lost 5 bases and the V segment lost 2 bases, leaving 4 bases of the junction unmatched. Here the CDR3 reads CASSLSSGRVHEQYF. In nucleotides, the CDR3 is TGTGCCAGCAGCTTATCTAGCGGGAGGGTCCACGAGCAGTACTTC.

The chain combines TRBV27 with TRBJ1-5, with 7 bases matching TRBD1. This CDR3 contains 15 residues. With V trimmed by 5 bases and J by 4 bases, 8 bases remained unmatched. Germline V gene data show CDR1 as MNHEY and CDR2 as SMNVEV (reference sequence). CDR3 sequence: CASSTQGRGNQPQHF. In DNA form, the CDR3 reads TGTGCCAGCAGTACACAGGGGAGAGGGAATCAGCCCCAGCATTTT.

The chain employs TRBV10-2 and TRBJ2-7, with TRBD2 matching 14 bases. The germline gives CDR1 WSHSY, CDR2 SAAADI. V shed 4 bases, J shed 0 bases, and the junction held 20 bases outside the gene matches. The CDR3 length is 22 residues. CDR3 DNA sequence: TGCGCCAGCAGTGGGACAGGGGGCAATGGACTAGCGGGGGGCGTAAGCTCCTACGAGCAGTACTTC. This translates into CASSGTGGNGLAGGVSSYEQYF.

The rearrangement uses TRBV29-1 and TRBJ2-7, with 9 bases matching TRBD1. The CDR3 totals 14 residues. The germline V gene encodes CDR1 SQVTM and CDR2 ANQGSEA. The ends lost 6 bases at V and 0 bases at J; junction bases unmatched: 6. CDR3: CSVATGGSSYEQYF. The CDR3 DNA is TGCAGCGTAGCGACAGGGGGAAGCTCCTACGAGCAGTACTTC.

The rearrangement joins TRBV19 to TRBJ2-4; no clear D. V was shortened by 4 bases and J by 0 bases, with 7 bases between the two germline ends. The germline CDR1 and CDR2 sequences are LNHDA and SQIVND (reference sequence). This CDR3 region has 14 residues. This CDR3 is CASSTNLAKNIQYF. In nucleotides, the CDR3 is TGTGCCAGTAGTACGAACCTAGCCAAAAACATTCAGTACTTC.

The V gene is TRBV2, the J gene TRBJ1-6, with unresolved D. CDR3 length: 13 residues. V lost 3 bases, J lost 6 bases, and 6 bases lay in between. CDR1 SNHLY and CDR2 FYNNEI come from the germline V gene. The CDR3 DNA reads TGTGCCAGCAGTGATCTTCTTAATTCACCCCTCCACTTT. This translates into CASSDLLNSPLHF.

The chain joins TRBV18 to TRBJ2-4; 7 bases are a match to TRBD2. V trimming: 3 bases; J trimming: 1 base; junction bases outside the gene matches: 12. The CDR3 has 18 amino acids. Germline values: CDR1 KGHSH, CDR2 LQKENI. CDR3 protein: CASSPGFREGLAKNIQYF. CDR3 nucleotides: TGTGCCAGCTCACCGGGATTCAGGGAGGGGTTGGCCAAAAACATTCAGTACTTC. The full variable domain, in which reference TRBV18 and TRBJ2-4 provide the parts outside the CDR3, is NAGVMQNPRHLVRRRGQEARLRCSPMKGHSHVYWYRQLPEEGLKFMVYLQKENIIDESGMPKERFSAEFPKEGPSILRIQQVVRGDSAAYFCASSPGFREGLAKNIQYFGAGTRLSVL.

The V call is TRBV6-5, the J call TRBJ2-1; D gene ambiguous. CDR3 length: 13 amino acids. The V end lost 3 bases, the J end lost 8 bases, and 11 bases lay between the germline ends. Germline V gene lookup returns CDR1 MNHEY and CDR2 SVGAGI. The DNA of the CDR3 is TGTGCCAGCAGTTATGGCCCAGGTGATGAGCAGTTCTTC. This sequence encodes CASSYGPGDEQFF.

The chain couples TRBV6-6 to TRBJ1-5, with D perhaps matching TRBD1 (6 bases). This CDR3 has 16 amino acids. Germline assignment: CDR1 MNHNY and CDR2 SVGAGI (reference sequence). Trimming left V 6 bases short and J 7 bases short, with 22 bases between. The chain's CDR3 is CASSLLGGGAGQPQHF. As DNA, the CDR3 is TGTGCCAGCAGCCTACTGGGTGGGGGCGCGGGGCAGCCCCAGCATTTT.

The rearrangement joins TRBV18 to TRBJ2-3; D perhaps matches TRBD2 (6 bases). V was cut by 2 bases and J by 6 bases, with 15 bases left in between. Looked up from germline, CDR1 is KGHSH and CDR2 is LQKENI. This CDR3 is 15 amino acids long. The CDR3 loop reads CASSPTGAKGDTQYF. The CDR3 nucleotides are TGTGCCAGCTCACCAACGGGAGCAAAGGGGGATACGCAGTATTTT.

J is TRBJ2-1 and V is TRBV6-4, with TRBD2 identical over 14 bases. The CDR3 extends over 17 amino acids. With V trimmed by 2 bases and J by 8 bases, 8 bases remained unmatched. The germline V gene has CDR1 MRHNA and CDR2 SNTAGT. CDR3 DNA: TGTGCCAGCAGTGACCCTCGGACTAGCGGGAGGCTGGATGAGCAGTTCTTC. This sequence encodes CASSDPRTSGRLDEQFF.

In DNA, the CDR3 is TGTGCCAGCCACCAAGAGACCCAGTACTTC. It specifies CASHQETQYF. The chain uses TRBV7-6 and TRBJ2-5; D remains unclear. Germline V gives CDR1 SGHVS, CDR2 FNYEAQ. V was pared by 8 bases and J by 0 bases, with 1 base between. The CDR3 is 10 amino acids.

This clone was counted once. The chain carries TRBV1 and TRBJ2-5; TRBD2 is taken as the D call from the table, unchecked against the DNA. TRBV1 is tagged as a pseudogene. There are 15 residues in the CDR3. CDR3 region: CTSSHRREGQETQYF. CDR3 in DNA: TGCACCAGCAGCCATCGACGGGAGGGCCAAGAGACCCAGTACTTC.

The chain recombines TRBV2 with TRBJ2-5; D might be TRBD1 or TRBD2, each matching 5 bases. Germline V gives CDR1 SNHLY, CDR2 FYNNEI. V lost 4 bases and J 7 bases, leaving 25 bases between the germline ends. The CDR3 has 17 residues. The CDR3 DNA follows: TGTGCCAGCAGTGCGTCGGTACCGGGACGAAATTGGGGGACCCAGTACTTC. Protein sequence: CASSASVPGRNWGTQYF.